This T cell receptor (beta chain) was documented in a study of blood T cell repertoires in COVID-19. Study-level background: For recovered donors of Cohort 3, there were two negative PCRs, clearance, or symptom resolution. The samples span acute and convalescent COVID-19 from the United States, Italy and Spain.

V shed 4 bases, J shed 3 bases, and the junction held 5 bases outside the gene matches. The length of the CDR3 is 16 residues. In germline, CDR1 is SGHVS, CDR2 FQNEAQ. In terms of age and location, participants ranged from roughly 18 to 95 years and lived in approximately 24 US areas. Measured with immunoSEQ multiplex PCR; TCRdb has only the in-frame clones, and not every one. The table lists about 360,000 clones, over 75% of them singletons. The sequenced sample consisted of PBMCs or T cells enriched from blood (not recorded which). This TCR derives from a man aged 40-50 years in a cohort exposed to, infected with or recovered from COVID-19 (not recorded which). The rearrangement links TRBV7-8 to TRBJ1-4; 10 bases are a match to TRBD1. This CDR3 is CASSSRDRGSNEKLFF. The CDR3 region has the DNA TGTGCCAGCAGCTCCCGGGACAGGGGATCTAATGAAAAACTGTTTTTT.